This T cell receptor beta chain was captured by sequencing in a study of Ad26.COV2.S vaccination and SARS-CoV-2 variants. Study in general: Enrolled in COV1001, the donor was in the Ad26.COV2.S trial arm, which received the vaccine.

Treatment defined: about 20 received Ad26.COV2.S at low or high dose, single or two shots; five or six received placebo; per-sample allocation not given. The investigators took samples on day 63 after the first vaccine or placebo injection. Participants' vaccine, an Ad26 vector, delivered Wuhan-strain SARS-CoV-2 spike. Assay used: immunoSEQ multiplex PCR; TCRdb lists only in-frame clones, some missing. The sample includes 440,000 or so clones, about nine tenths of them seen just once. Study findings and constraints: After vaccination, substantial breadth of spike-specific CD8+ and CD4+ responses was reported.

Details on this clone: The target antigen is unknown.

The clonotype was recovered from a person aged 18-65 years who received the Ad26.COV2.S COVID-19 vaccine or a placebo. This material consisted of peripheral blood, taken in a trial of Ad26.COV2.S vaccine versus placebo.

The CDR3 DNA follows: TGTGCCAGCAGTGCCCCGGGCCAATTTTCCTCTGGGGCCAACGTCCTGACTTTC. It translates to CASSAPGQFSSGANVLTF. The J gene is TRBJ2-6, the V gene TRBV6-1; D is ambiguous. V lost 4 bases and J 0 bases, leaving 16 bases between the germline ends. Germline V gene data show CDR1 as MNHNS and CDR2 as SASEGT. The CDR3 runs 18 residues.